This T cell receptor beta chain emerged from a study of radiotherapy plus CTLA-4 blockade in lung cancer. Study results and limitations: Some TCR clones had been derived from tumors. These clones expanded in peripheral blood after radiotherapy plus ipilimumab. Dynamics of early blood T cell clones, together with interferon-beta, were reportedly the best predictors of response.

Each patient with chemo-refractory metastatic non-small-cell lung cancer was treated with focal radiation plus CTLA-4 blockade using ipilimumab. In the case of this clone: Its specificity is not known.

V shed 0 bases and J shed 5 bases, with 8 bases lying between them. Germline CDR1 and CDR2: SQVTM and ANQGSEA. The CDR3 is 13 residues long. Sequencing used immunoSEQ multiplex PCR; TCRdb keeps in-frame clones, though not all of them. The table lists 45,000 or so clones, roughly 76% of them singletons, with more than 6.5% in the top ten. This receptor was identified in a human donor with non-small cell lung cancer who had stable disease on radiotherapy plus ipilimumab. Specimen: peripheral blood, collected from a patient treated with radiotherapy plus ipilimumab. V gene TRBV29-1 combines with J gene TRBJ2-1, with D maybe TRBD1 (6 bases). CDR3 loop: CSVEDGTHNEQFF. For the CDR3, the DNA is TGCAGCGTTGAAGATGGGACACACAATGAGCAGTTCTTC.